This entry is about one T cell receptor beta chain. Antigen: not known. The sample originates from a study of T-cell memory formation after mild COVID-19. Each CDR3 protein is one row after TCRdb ran MiXCR on the 5' RACE reads. The sample includes approximately 210,000 distinct CDR3 sequences, about 11% of them seen just once. Notes on the study in general: Pre-infection memory carried some responding clones, suggesting that cross-reactive memory joined. Day 15 to 85 contracting clones showed balanced CD4/CD8; day 15 to 37 expanders favored CD4+. Second-wave clones that peaked on day 37 lacked confirmed SARS-CoV-2 specificity.

The sequenced material came from PBMCs or a T cell subset sorted from them (not recorded which). This receptor was identified in a man between 18 and 29 years old who had mild COVID-19 (a few samples of this study predate the infection). Cell type and time point are not known.

CDR3 DNA sequence: TGTGCCAGCTCACCACCGGGAACCGGGAGGACCGGGGAGCTGTTTTTT. This gives the protein CASSPPGTGRTGELFF. V gene TRBV18 combines with J gene TRBJ2-2, with 7 nucleotides matching TRBD2. There are 16 residues in the CDR3. Germline assignment: CDR1 KGHSH and CDR2 LQKENI. Trimming cost V 0 bases and J 5 bases; bases outside gene matches: 6. Looking up the rest from reference TRBV18 and TRBJ2-2 gives the full variable domain: NAGVMQNPRHLVRRRGQEARLRCSPMKGHSHVYWYRQLPEEGLKFMVYLQKENIIDESGMPKERFSAEFPKEGPSILRIQQVVRGDSAAYFCASSPPGTGRTGELFFGEGSRLTVL.